Included here is one T cell receptor beta chain sequence, with context. This sample was taken from a study of blood T cell repertoires in COVID-19. About the research overall: Donors in the United States, Italy and Spain gave samples during acute or convalescent COVID-19.

Per the study methods: It was from reference gene primer amplification that nucleated cell counts were estimated. The method was immunoSEQ multiplex PCR; TCRdb's version includes in-frame clones alone and lacks a portion of them. That table supplies the V and J calls and clone size; D and trimming were determined from the DNA. The profile shows fewer than 150,000 clones, about four fifths of them singletons. From germline, CDR1 is MDHEN and CDR2 SYDVKM. The V end lost 4 bases, the J end lost 6 bases, and 21 bases lay between the germline ends. The CDR3 contains 17 residues. Sequenced material: peripheral blood. The chain combines TRBV28 with TRBJ2-2, with D possibly matching TRBD2 (7 bases). This receptor was taken from a woman in her 50s with acute or convalescent COVID-19. The DNA for the CDR3 is TGTGCCAGCAGTTATGATGTTGTTCGGCGGGGGCCCGGGGAGCTGTTTTTT. It yields the protein CASSYDVVRRGPGELFF.